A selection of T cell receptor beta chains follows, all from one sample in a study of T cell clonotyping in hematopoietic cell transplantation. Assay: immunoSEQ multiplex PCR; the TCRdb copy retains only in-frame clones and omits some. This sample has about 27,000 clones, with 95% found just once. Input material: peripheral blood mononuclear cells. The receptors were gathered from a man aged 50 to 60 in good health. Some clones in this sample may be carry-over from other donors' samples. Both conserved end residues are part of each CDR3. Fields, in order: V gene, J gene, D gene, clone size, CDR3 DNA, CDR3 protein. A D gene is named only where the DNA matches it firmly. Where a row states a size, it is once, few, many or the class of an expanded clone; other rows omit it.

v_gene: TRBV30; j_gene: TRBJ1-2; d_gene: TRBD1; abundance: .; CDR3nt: TGTGCCTGGAGTGTATGGCAGGGGGCCCGCTATGGCTACACCTTC; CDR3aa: CAWSVWQGARYGYTF
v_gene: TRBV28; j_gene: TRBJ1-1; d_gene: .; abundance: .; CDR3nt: TGTGCCAGCAGTTTTTATTCAGGGAACACTGAAGCTTTCTTT; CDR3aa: CASSFYSGNTEAFF
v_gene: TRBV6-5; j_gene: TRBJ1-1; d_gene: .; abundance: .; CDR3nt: TGTGCCAGCAGTTACGGACAGCTTAGGACTGAAGCTTTCTTT; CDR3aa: CASSYGQLRTEAFF
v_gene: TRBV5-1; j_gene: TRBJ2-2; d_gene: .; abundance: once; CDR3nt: TGCGCCAGCAGCTTGGCACAAGGCACCGGGGAGCTGTTTTTT; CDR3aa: CASSLAQGTGELFF
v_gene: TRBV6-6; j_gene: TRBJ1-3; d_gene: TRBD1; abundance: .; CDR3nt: TGTGCCAGCAGTGAGACAGGGGCGAGAGGAAACACCATATATTTT; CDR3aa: CASSETGARGNTIYF
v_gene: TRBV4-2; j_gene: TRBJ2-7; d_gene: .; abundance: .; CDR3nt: TGTGCCAGCAGCCAAGTCCGGGACGGCGCCTACGAGCAGTACTTC; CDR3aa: CASSQVRDGAYEQYF
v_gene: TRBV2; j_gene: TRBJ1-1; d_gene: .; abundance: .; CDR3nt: TGTGCCAGCAGTAGTCAGACCGGTGTGGGAACTGAAGCTTTCTTT; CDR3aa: CASSSQTGVGTEAFF
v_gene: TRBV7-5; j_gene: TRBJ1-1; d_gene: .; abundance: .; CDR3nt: TGTGTCAGAAGCTTAGGGGGAGTACATGAAGCTTTCTTT; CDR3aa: CVRSLGGVHEAFF
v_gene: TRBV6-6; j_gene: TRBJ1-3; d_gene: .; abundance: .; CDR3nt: TGTGCCAGCAGCCTCAATCCGGTGGGGACTGGAAACACCATATATTTT; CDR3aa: CASSLNPVGTGNTIYF
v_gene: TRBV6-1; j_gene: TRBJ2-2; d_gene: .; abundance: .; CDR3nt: TGTGCCAGCATAATGACCAGGGCCGGGGAGCTGTTTTTT; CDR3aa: CASIMTRAGELFF
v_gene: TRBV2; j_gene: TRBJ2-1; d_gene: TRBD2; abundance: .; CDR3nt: TGTGCCAGCAGTTCCTGGGAGGCGGGGGATGAGCAGTTCTTC; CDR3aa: CASSSWEAGDEQFF
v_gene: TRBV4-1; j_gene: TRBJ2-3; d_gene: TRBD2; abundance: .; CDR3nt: TGCGCCAGCAGCCAACACCGGGGGAGCGGGGGGCAGGCAGATACGCAGTATTTT; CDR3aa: CASSQHRGSGGQADTQYF
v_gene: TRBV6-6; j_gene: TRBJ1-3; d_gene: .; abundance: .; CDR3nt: TGTGCCAGCAGTGGCCCTGGACAGACCTCTGGAAACACCATATATTTT; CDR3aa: CASSGPGQTSGNTIYF
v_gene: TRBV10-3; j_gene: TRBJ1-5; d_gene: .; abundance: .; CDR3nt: TGTGCCATCAGTGACAGCAATCAGCCCCAGCATTTT; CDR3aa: CAISDSNQPQHF